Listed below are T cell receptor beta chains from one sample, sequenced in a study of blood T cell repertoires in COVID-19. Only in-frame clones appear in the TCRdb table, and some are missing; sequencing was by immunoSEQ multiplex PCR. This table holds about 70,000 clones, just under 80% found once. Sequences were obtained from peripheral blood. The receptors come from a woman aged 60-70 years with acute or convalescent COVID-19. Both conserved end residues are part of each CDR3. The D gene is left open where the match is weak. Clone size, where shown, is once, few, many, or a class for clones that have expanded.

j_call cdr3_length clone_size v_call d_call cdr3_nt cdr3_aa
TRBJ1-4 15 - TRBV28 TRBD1 TGTGCCAGCAGTGCTCCGGGACAGGAGAATGAAAAACTGTTTTTT CASSAPGQENEKLFF
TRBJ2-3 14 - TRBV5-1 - TGCGCCAGCACCTTACAGGGAGTTGTAGATACGCAGTATTTT CASTLQGVVDTQYF
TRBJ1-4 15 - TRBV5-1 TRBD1 TGCGCCAGCAGTCCAGGACAGGGGGCAAATGAAAAACTGTTTTTT CASSPGQGANEKLFF
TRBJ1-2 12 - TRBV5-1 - TGCGCCAGCAGCTGGGACATGTATGGCTACACCTTC CASSWDMYGYTF
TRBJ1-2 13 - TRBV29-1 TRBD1 TGCAGCGTTGAACTACCTGGACAGGGGGGCTACACCTTC CSVELPGQGGYTF
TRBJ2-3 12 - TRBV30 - TGTGCCTCTTCGACAGACACAGATACGCAGTATTTT CASSTDTDTQYF
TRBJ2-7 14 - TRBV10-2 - TGCGCCAGCAGTGAAGGTGGGCCTTCCAACGAGCAGTACTTC CASSEGGPSNEQYF
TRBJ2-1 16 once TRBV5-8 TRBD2 TGTGCCAGCAGCCCACTAGCGGGGGGAAAATACAATGAGCAGTTCTTC CASSPLAGGKYNEQFF
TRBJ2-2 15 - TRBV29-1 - TGCAGCGTGATACTACGGGGGGCAAACACCGGGGAGCTGTTTTTT CSVILRGANTGELFF
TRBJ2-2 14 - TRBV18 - TGTGCCAGCTCAGCCCTCAGGGATGCCGGGGAGCTGTTTTTT CASSALRDAGELFF
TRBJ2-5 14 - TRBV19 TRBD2 TGTGCCAGTAGTGTGGGGACTACCCGGGAGACCCAGTACTTC CASSVGTTRETQYF
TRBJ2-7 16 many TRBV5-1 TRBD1 TGCGCCAGCAGCTTGGCGGGGGGACAGGGCTTTGACGAGCAGTACTTC CASSLAGGQGFDEQYF
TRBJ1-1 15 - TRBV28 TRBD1 TGTGCCAGCAGTCCCCGGACAGGGATAAGCGCTGAAGCTTTCTTT CASSPRTGISAEAFF
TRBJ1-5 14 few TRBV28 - TGTGCCAGCAAGGGACATTCCAGAGATCAGCCCCAGCATTTT CASKGHSRDQPQHF
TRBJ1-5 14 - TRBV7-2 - TGTGCCAGCAGCATCTACAGGCTCAATCAGCCCCAGCATTTT CASSIYRLNQPQHF
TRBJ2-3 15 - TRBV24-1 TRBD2 TGTGCCACCAGTAGCGGGGGGGCGGGCACAGATACGCAGTATTTT CATSSGGAGTDTQYF
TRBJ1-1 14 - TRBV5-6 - TGTGCCAGCAGCTTGGCGTCAGGGGCCACTGAAGCTTTCTTT CASSLASGATEAFF
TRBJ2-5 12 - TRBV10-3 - TGTGCCGCGTCACGGTCCCAAGAGACCCAGTACTTC CAASRSQETQYF
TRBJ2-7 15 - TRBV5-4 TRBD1 TGTGCCAGCAGCCCACAGACAGGGGCTACGAGCGAGCAGTACTTC CASSPQTGATSEQYF
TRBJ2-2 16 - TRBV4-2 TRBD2 TGTGCCAGCAGCCAAGTAGCGGGGGCCAACACCGGGGAGCTGTTTTTT CASSQVAGANTGELFF
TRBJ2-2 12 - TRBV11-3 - TGTGCCAGCTCGGGGGACGGCGGGGAGCTGTTTTTT CASSGDGGELFF
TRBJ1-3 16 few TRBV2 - TGTGCCAGCAGCGCCAACCTCCAGGGTTCTGGAAACACCATATATTTT CASSANLQGSGNTIYF
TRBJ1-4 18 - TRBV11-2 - TGTGCCAGCAGTCGTGTTAGATTGGACGGACAGCTCAATGAAAAACTGTTTTTT CASSRVRLDGQLNEKLFF
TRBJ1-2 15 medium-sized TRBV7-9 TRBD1 TGTGCCAGCAGCCTCCTGGGACAGGGATTGAGCGGCTACACCTTC CASSLLGQGLSGYTF
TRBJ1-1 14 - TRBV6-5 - TGTGCCAGCAGTCAGACGGACAGCAACACTGAAGCTTTCTTT CASSQTDSNTEAFF
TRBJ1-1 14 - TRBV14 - TGTGCCAGCACCCTATTACAGGGGAACACTGAAGCTTTCTTT CASTLLQGNTEAFF
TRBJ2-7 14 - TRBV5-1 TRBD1 TGCGCCAGCAGCGCGGGACAGGCCCCCTACGAGCAGTACTTC CASSAGQAPYEQYF
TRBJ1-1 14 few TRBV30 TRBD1 TGTGCCCAAGGACAGGCCCTCCGCAACACTGAAGCTTTCTTT CAQGQALRNTEAFF
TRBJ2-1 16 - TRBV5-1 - TGCGCCAGCAGCATCAGGGGTACGCCAGGCCACAATGAGCAGTTCTTC CASSIRGTPGHNEQFF
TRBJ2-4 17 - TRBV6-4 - TGTGCCAGCAGTGTGGCCGCAGTATGGTCTGGCAAAAACGTTCAGTACTTC CASSVAAVWSGKNVQYF
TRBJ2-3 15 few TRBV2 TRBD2 TGTGCCAGCACCTGGACTAGCGGGGGCACAGATACGCAGTATTTT CASTWTSGGTDTQYF
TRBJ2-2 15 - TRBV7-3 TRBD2 TGTGCCAGCAGCACGGGACTAGCAGGCACCGGGGAGCTGTTTTTT CASSTGLAGTGELFF
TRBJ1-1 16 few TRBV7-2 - TGTGCCAGCAGCCACGAAGCGGGGTTGGGTCGAACTGAAGCTTTCTTT CASSHEAGLGRTEAFF
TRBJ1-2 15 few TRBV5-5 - TGTGCCAGCAGCTCCTCCCAGGGGACTAACTATGGCTACACCTTC CASSSSQGTNYGYTF
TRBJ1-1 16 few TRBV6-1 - TGTGCCAGCAGTGAATCTCTCAGGTATTCGGACACTGAAGCTTTCTTT CASSESLRYSDTEAFF
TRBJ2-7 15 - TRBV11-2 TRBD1 TGTGCCAGCAGCTTATTTCAGGGGGACGTTGGCGAGCAGTACTTC CASSLFQGDVGEQYF
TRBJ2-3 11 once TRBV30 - TGTGCCTGGATCGGGAGAGATACGCAGTATTTT CAWIGRDTQYF
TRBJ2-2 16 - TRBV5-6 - TGTGCCAGCAGCTTGTTTAGGGGCGCATACACCGGGGAGCTGTTTTTT CASSLFRGAYTGELFF
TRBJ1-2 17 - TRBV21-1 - TGTGCCAGCAGCACAAAAACCGACGCGGGACAGGGAAAAAGATGCACCTTC CASSTKTDAGQGKRCTF
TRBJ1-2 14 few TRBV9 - TGTGCCAGCAGCGTTACCGGGGGGGGCTATGGCTACACCTTC CASSVTGGGYGYTF
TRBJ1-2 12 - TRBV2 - TGTGCCAGCAGTGGTACGCGACACGGCTACACCTTC CASSGTRHGYTF
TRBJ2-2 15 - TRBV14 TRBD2 TGTGCCAGCAGCCGGGGGGGATGGGCAACCGGGGAGCTGTTTTTT CASSRGGWATGELFF
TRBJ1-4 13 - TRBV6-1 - TGTGCCAGCAGTGAAACGGGGAGGGAAAAACTGTTTTTT CASSETGREKLFF
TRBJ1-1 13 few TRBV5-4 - TGTGCCAGCAGCTTTACAGAAAACACTGAAGCTTTCTTT CASSFTENTEAFF
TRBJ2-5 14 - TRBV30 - TGTGCCTGGAGTGCACGTATTAGTCAAGAGACCCAGTACTTC CAWSARISQETQYF
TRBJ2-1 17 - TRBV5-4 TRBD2 TGTGCCAGCAGTCTGGGCGGGACTAGCGGGGCATTGGGTGAGCAGTTCTTC CASSLGGTSGALGEQFF
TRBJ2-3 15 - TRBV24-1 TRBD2 TGTGCCACCAGTGATAGCGGGAGGGGCACAGATACGCAGTATTTT CATSDSGRGTDTQYF
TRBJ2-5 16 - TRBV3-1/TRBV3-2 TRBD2 TGTGCCAGCAGCCAAGTAAGTGGCAGCGGGGGACAGACCCAGTACTTC CASSQVSGSGGQTQYF
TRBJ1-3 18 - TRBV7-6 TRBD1 TGTGCCAGCAGCTTAGTTGGGGGCAGGGGGCAGCGCGGAAACACCATATATTTT CASSLVGGRGQRGNTIYF
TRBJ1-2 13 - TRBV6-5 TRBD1 TGTGCCAGCAGTTACAACAGGGGAGAAGGCTACACCTTC CASSYNRGEGYTF
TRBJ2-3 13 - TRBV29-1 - TGCAGCTCTATCCCCGGGGTCACAGATACGCAGTATTTT CSSIPGVTDTQYF
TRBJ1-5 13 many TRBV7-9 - TGTGCCAGCAGCTACGTCCAGGGACAGCCCCAGCATTTT CASSYVQGQPQHF
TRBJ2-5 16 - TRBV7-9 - TGTGCCAGCAGGCCGGCACAGGGGGGGTACCAAGAGACCCAGTACTTC CASRPAQGGYQETQYF